This T cell receptor beta chain was captured in a study of radiotherapy plus CTLA-4 blockade in lung cancer. This table comes from immunoSEQ multiplex PCR, and its TCRdb copy is limited to in-frame clones, with some not included. The sample holds approximately 57,000 clones; approximately 84% are singletons and the top ten take 5% to 6.5%. Details on this clone: Its antigen is not known.

Chemo-refractory metastatic non-small-cell lung cancer patients underwent focal radiation alongside CTLA-4 blockade with ipilimumab. V dropped 8 bases and J dropped 7; count of bases not matched to a gene: 17. Germline V gene data show CDR1 as MNHNY and CDR2 as SVGAGI (reference sequence). The length of the CDR3 is 15 residues. Broader study findings: Clones derived from tumor TCRs expanded in blood after radiotherapy plus ipilimumab.

The sequence was collected from a human donor with non-small cell lung cancer whose response to radiotherapy plus ipilimumab could not be evaluated. The V call is TRBV6-6, the J call TRBJ2-7, with 7 bases lining up with TRBD1. The sample here was peripheral blood, taken from a patient treated with radiotherapy plus ipilimumab. CDR3 protein: CASAPPGQAVGEQYF. For the CDR3, the DNA is TGTGCCAGCGCACCCCCTGGACAGGCCGTGGGGGAGCAGTACTTC.